The present T cell receptor beta chain was sequenced within a study of blood T cell repertoires in COVID-19 (dated by TCRdb to the early 2020s). Some background on the complete study: Samples from collaborators originated in the United States, Italy and Spain and spanned both the acute and convalescent phases of COVID-19. The prospective study material was composed of cDNA or gDNA derived from T cells, B-cell-depleted T cells, or PBMCs. Subjects who had been exposed to COVID-19, were actively infected with it, or had recovered from it provided the deeply sampled blood TCRbeta repertoires that made up the dataset. A freely available public database, intended as a resource for researchers studying the immune response to SARS-CoV-2, is where the repertoires were released. The samples were drawn from the first 160 participants of the ongoing ImmuneRACE study and from 1,254 subjects provided by 6 global collaborators. Sample metadata almost always included a de-identified subject ID, COVID-19 status, age in years and sex. HLA class I and class II types, where available, came from metadata supplied by the sample provider rather than from assay-based typing. General findings and caveats noted by the study authors: Clinical and demographic metadata were provided uncurated, with the amount varying by source and participant.

In Seattle, one collaborating source enrolled patients while the infection was active and tracked those patients longitudinally over the course of disease. Whole blood was collected in K2EDTA tubes by collaborating institutions according to the institutions' own protocols. For TCRbeta analysis, collaborators shipped samples in one of three forms: frozen whole blood, isolated PBMCs, or DNA extracted from either of those sample types. Trimming costs V 6 bases and J 2 bases, and their ends lie 17 bases apart. CDR3 length: 15 amino acids, cysteine to phenylalanine. The DNA shown is the 45-base CDR3, in frame from base 1. Taken from the germline V gene, the CDR1 and CDR2 loops are MNHEY and SVGAGI. With respect to this clone: Its antigen specificity is not known. Per-base quality was not reported, and no clone a single base away is much larger than it.

The immunoSEQ Assay, a bias-controlled multiplex PCR, was used to amplify TCRbeta CDR3 regions from genomic DNA. The authors processed their data as follows. The number of nucleated cells in each sample was estimated from the amplification of reference gene primers within the assay. To quantify the absolute abundance of each unique TCRbeta CDR3 rearrangement, sequence reads were collapsed and filtered. For each sample, productive Simpson clonality was calculated as the square root of Simpson's diversity index across productive rearrangements. As stored in TCRdb, this immuneACCESS dataset retains in-frame rearrangements with V and J assigned. A fraction of the clones does not appear; measured against another copy, unresolved V genes explain less than half of the discrepancy, and the remainder lacks a known reason. V and J calls plus clone size are reproduced from that table; the DNA served to infer D and trimming. The sample table lists roughly 240,000 clones, approximately 85% of them with a count of one. Clones ranked in the top ten supply around 6% of the sample.

The sequenced material came from peripheral blood. Recombination linked TRBV6-5 to TRBJ2-7; the D gene cannot be resolved reliably. The source is a woman of 80 years or more with COVID-19, enrolled during active disease. In nucleotides, the sequence is TGTGCCAGCAGCCGGAGAGGCTTAGGTACCTACGAGCAGTACTTC. The encoded protein is CASSRRGLGTYEQYF.